A single sample is the source of the 12 T cell receptor beta chains below, sequenced in a study of Tregs in tolerant kidney transplant recipients. Clones were read by immunoSEQ multiplex PCR, and TCRdb kept only the in-frame ones, dropping some. The table lists about 81,000 clones, roughly nine tenths of them singletons. The nonmyeloablative bone marrow transplants came from related graft donors, with transient mixed chimerism. The sequencing here drew on CD4+ T cells from blood (PBMCs), taken 24 months after the transplant. Source of these receptors: a human patient who received a combined kidney and bone marrow transplant. Some T cells could come from the graft donor.

The rearrangement joins TRBV5-1 to TRBJ2-1; 10 positions agree with TRBD1. J was trimmed by 5 bases and V by 4 bases; bases with no gene match: 3. The CDR3 spans 14 residues. Germline CDR1 reads SGHRS; CDR2 reads YFSETQ. CDR3 loop: CASSGGTGDNEQFF. CDR3 coding DNA: TGCGCCAGCAGCGGAGGGACAGGGGACAATGAGCAGTTCTTC.

V gene TRBV6-5 combines with J gene TRBJ1-4; D is unresolved. Trimming took off 6 bases at V and 8 bases at J, with 16 bases between the two ends. Germline values: CDR1 MNHEY, CDR2 SVGAGI. There are 14 residues in the CDR3. CDR3 sequence: CASRPRRESEKLFF. CDR3 coding DNA: TGTGCCAGCAGACCCCGTAGGGAGTCCGAAAAACTGTTTTTT.

The rearrangement links TRBV11-2 to TRBJ2-7; 7 nucleotides match TRBD1. Germline lookup yields CDR1 SGHAT and CDR2 FQNNGV. The V and J ends lost 3 bases and 4 bases, in that order; junction bases with no gene match: 6. The CDR3 consists of 14 residues. CDR3 sequence (DNA): TGTGCCAGCAGCTTCGCACAGGGGTTATACGAGCAGTACTTC. Encoded protein: CASSFAQGLYEQYF.

A note on this clone: At one boundary the junction diverges from the germline segment, which might be a read error. CDR3 residues: CASSRGGNAGELFF. The CDR3 DNA sequence: TGTGCCAGCTCCCGGGGGGGGAACGCCGGGGAGCTGTTTTTT. The chain couples TRBV6-5 to TRBJ2-2, with 8 nucleotides matching TRBD2. The germline CDR1 and CDR2 sequences are MNHEY and SVGAGI. This CDR3 region has 14 residues.

The CDR3 loop reads CASRPGQDYEQYF. The CDR3 DNA follows: TGTGCCAGCAGACCGGGACAGGACTACGAGCAGTACTTC. The chain couples TRBV2 to TRBJ2-7, with TRBD1 matching over 8 bases. This CDR3 has 13 residues. V was pared by 6 bases and J by 3 bases, with 4 bases of the junction left unmatched. In germline, CDR1 is SNHLY, CDR2 FYNNEI. The variable domain in full, with the rest retrieved from reference TRBV2 and TRBJ2-7, is EPEVTQTPSHQVTQMGQEVILRCVPISNHLYFYWYRQILGQKVEFLVSFYNNEISEKSEIFDDQFSVERPDGSNFTLKIRSTKLEDSAMYFCASRPGQDYEQYFGPGTRLTVT.

V gene TRBV7-8 combines with J gene TRBJ2-5; the D is unclear. The CDR3 spans 13 residues. Trimming removed 4 bases from V and 0 bases from J, with 6 bases in between. CDR1 and CDR2 from the germline V gene are SGHVS and FQNEAQ. The CDR3 region has the DNA TGTGCCAGCAGCTACGCGAACCAAGAGACCCAGTACTTC. Its translation is CASSYANQETQYF.

V usage is TRBV5-6 and J usage is TRBJ2-3; 8 bases agree with TRBD2. The CDR3 runs 15 residues. With V trimmed by 4 bases and J by 2 bases, 6 bases remained unmatched. Germline CDR1 SGHDT, CDR2 YYEEEE. This CDR3 is CASSPRTSHTDTQYF. The CDR3 DNA sequence: TGTGCCAGCAGCCCGAGGACTAGCCACACAGATACGCAGTATTTT.

This chain connects TRBV19 to TRBJ2-2; 7 bases line up with TRBD2. V shed 8 bases, J shed 13 bases, and the junction held 16 bases outside the gene matches. CDR3 length: 14 amino acids. Germline CDR1 and CDR2: LNHDA and SQIVND (reference sequence). CDR3 loop: CASWAGVKARVLFF. CDR3 in DNA: TGTGCCAGTTGGGCGGGAGTTAAGGCCCGTGTGCTGTTTTTT.

This rearrangement joins TRBV28 to TRBJ2-1, with 9 positions matching TRBD1. The CDR3 covers 16 residues. CDR1 and CDR2 from the germline V gene are MDHEN and SYDVKM. After removal of 6 bases from V and 6 bases from J, the junction contained 12 bases not matched to a gene. CDR3 amino acids: CASSQPWGTGFNEQFF. In DNA, the CDR3 is TGTGCCAGCAGCCAACCGTGGGGGACAGGGTTCAATGAGCAGTTCTTC. The full variable domain, rest sourced from reference TRBV28 and TRBJ2-1, is DVKVTQSSRYLVKRTGEKVFLECVQDMDHENMFWYRQDPGLGLRLIYFSYDVKMKEKGDIPEGYSVSREKKERFSLILESASTNQTSMYLCASSQPWGTGFNEQFFGPGTRLTVL.

The chain couples TRBV7-9 to TRBJ1-2, with a possible D match to TRBD1 (6 bases). CDR1 SEHNR and CDR2 FQNEAQ come from the germline V gene (reference sequence). The CDR3 is 15 amino acids. V dropped 1 base and J dropped 1 base, with 10 bases sitting between them. The CDR3: CASSLVGQINYGYTF. The DNA for the CDR3 is TGTGCCAGCAGCTTAGTGGGACAAATTAACTATGGCTACACCTTC.

The J gene is TRBJ2-7, the V gene TRBV7-8; perhaps TRBD2 as D (5 bases). Trimming cost V 7 bases and J 0 bases, with 16 bases left between them. Germline lookup yields CDR1 SGHVS and CDR2 FQNEAQ. The CDR3 extends over 15 amino acids. The CDR3 DNA reads TGTGCCAGCACACACCACGGGAAGAGCTCCTACGAGCAGTACTTC. This codes for CASTHHGKSSYEQYF.

The chain couples TRBV18 to TRBJ1-5, with a tentative D call TRBD1 (6 bases). The CDR3 has 15 amino acids. V lost 1 base and J 1 base, leaving 8 bases between the germline ends. The germline CDR1 and CDR2 sequences are KGHSH and LQKENI. CDR3 coding DNA: TGTGCCAGCTCACCACAGGGGGACAGCAATCAGCCCCAGCATTTT. This codes for CASSPQGDSNQPQHF.